This T cell receptor beta chain stems from a study of blood T cell repertoires in COVID-19. Sequenced by immunoSEQ multiplex PCR; TCRdb stores in-frame clones only, minus some. Of more than 300,000 clones listed, approximately 88% are singletons. The Seattle patients, enrolled during active infection, were followed longitudinally. Unmatched junction bases numbered 4, after V lost 2 bases and J lost 4 bases. Germline lookup yields CDR1 SGHTA and CDR2 FQGTGA. There are 15 residues in the CDR3. Material for sequencing was peripheral blood. The clonotype was recovered from a woman between 25 and 40 years old with COVID-19, enrolled during active disease. This chain connects TRBV7-3 to TRBJ2-2, with 7 bases fitting TRBD2. The CDR3 DNA reads as TGTGCCAGCAGCTTATCTGGGACTACCACCGGGGAGCTGTTTTTT. Translating it yields CASSLSGTTTGELFF.